The 26 T cell receptor beta chains reported below all come from one sample, sequenced in a study of CD8 T cells in ankylosing spondylitis. TCRdb called the 5' RACE reads again in MiXCR, with one record for every CDR3 protein. The sample has 150,000 to 200,000 distinct CDR3 sequences; 15% to 20% are singletons. The sample consisted of blood, either unsorted or a sorted T cell fraction (not recorded which). These receptors originate from a male donor between 10 and 30 years old with ankylosing spondylitis or in good health (not recorded which).

Ten or more counts support this clonotype. The chain combines TRBV6-2 or TRBV6-3 with TRBJ1-1; no clear D. This CDR3 is 14 amino acids long. Trimming pared 5 bases from V and 4 bases from J, leaving 14 bases between. Germline V gives CDR1 MNHEY, CDR2 SVGEGT. The CDR3 DNA sequence: TGTGCCAGCAGTCAAAGATTAGTCGGCACTGAAGCTTTCTTT. Translation gives CASSQRLVGTEAFF.

This clonotype appeared many times. The genes are TRBV30 and TRBJ1-2; D not resolved. The V and J ends lost 0 bases and 2 bases respectively, with 7 bases between them. From germline, CDR1 is GTSNPN and CDR2 SVGIG (reference sequence). The CDR3 extends over 13 amino acids. The CDR3 sequence is CAWSVRFNYGYTF. Written as DNA, the CDR3 is TGTGCCTGGAGTGTCCGATTCAACTATGGCTACACCTTC.

At least ten counts were recorded for this clonotype. This chain connects TRBV12-3 or TRBV12-4 to TRBJ2-4; D is unclear. This CDR3 has 16 amino acids. V was pared by 6 bases and J by 0 bases, with 15 bases between. The CDR3 here is CASSRNTALAKNIQYF. CDR3 coding DNA: TGTGCCAGCAGCCGAAACACAGCATTAGCCAAAAACATTCAGTACTTC.

This clonotype was picked up many times. The J gene is TRBJ2-1, the V gene TRBV7-9, with a possible D match to TRBD2 (6 bases). The germline CDR1 and CDR2 sequences are SEHNR and FQNEAQ (reference sequence). The CDR3 is 13 residues long. V lost 5 bases to trimming and J lost 6 bases, with 11 bases between them. CDR3 residues: CASSHASVNEQFF. The CDR3 DNA is TGTGCCAGCAGCCATGCTAGCGTCAATGAGCAGTTCTTC.

This rearrangement joins TRBV19 to TRBJ2-1; 13 bases agree with TRBD2. V lost 4 bases to trimming and J lost 9 bases; unmatched junction nucleotides: 9. Looked up from germline, CDR1 is LNHDA and CDR2 is SQIVND (reference sequence). The CDR3 length is 16 residues. CDR3 protein: CASSTKKGTSGIEQFF. CDR3 nucleotides: TGTGCCAGTAGTACTAAAAAAGGGACTAGCGGGATTGAGCAGTTCTTC.

The sample holds many counts of this clonotype. V gene TRBV6-6 combines with J gene TRBJ2-7, with D possibly matching TRBD2 (6 bases). Trimming removed 5 bases from V and 0 bases from J, with 17 bases in between. Germline lookup yields CDR1 MNHNY and CDR2 SVGAGI (reference sequence). There are 16 residues in the CDR3. Here the CDR3 reads CASSIDPGLSSYEQYF. The CDR3 bases are TGTGCCAGCAGTATTGATCCGGGACTGAGCTCCTACGAGCAGTACTTC.

This chain links TRBV29-1 with TRBJ2-3; TRBD2 matches at 15 bases. CDR1 SQVTM and CDR2 ANQGSEA come from the germline V gene. V was pared by 6 bases and J by 3 bases, with 10 bases of the junction left unmatched. The CDR3 totals 17 residues. The DNA of the CDR3 is TGCAGCGTGGAGGGGGGACTAGCGGGAGGAATTACAGATACGCAGTATTTT. The encoded protein is CSVEGGLAGGITDTQYF.

This clonotype was counted many times. The chain joins TRBV12-3 or TRBV12-4 to TRBJ2-1; 7 positions match TRBD2. The CDR3 sequence is 16 residues long. The V segment lost 3 bases and the J segment 4 bases; nucleotides outside the gene matches: 9. The CDR3 is CASSFLSASGYNEQFF. In nucleotides, the CDR3 is TGTGCCAGCAGTTTTTTGTCGGCTAGCGGATACAATGAGCAGTTCTTC.

This rearrangement joins TRBV7-3 to TRBJ2-5, with a weak D call TRBD2 (6 bases). Trimming removed 5 bases from V and 4 bases from J, with 14 bases in between. CDR3 length: 14 residues. From germline, CDR1 is SGHTA and CDR2 FQGTGA. CDR3 sequence (DNA): TGTGCCAGCAGCGCGAATGGGGGGTTAGAGACCCAGTACTTC. It codes for CASSANGGLETQYF. Based on the CDR3 plus reference TRBV7-3 and TRBJ2-5, the full variable domain is GAGVSQTPSNKVTEKGKYVELRCDPISGHTALYWYRQSLGQGPEFLIYFQGTGAADDSGLPNDRFFAVRPEGSVSTLKIQRTERGDSAVYLCASSANGGLETQYFGPGTRLLVL.

This clonotype was found many times. The chain uses TRBV9 and TRBJ2-4; 7 bases agree with TRBD2. This CDR3 spans 14 amino acids. Germline V CDR1 and CDR2: SGDLS, YYNGEE. Unmatched junction bases numbered 7, after V lost 3 bases and J lost 7 bases. CDR3 in amino acids: CASSASGTMNIQYF. The CDR3 nucleotides read TGTGCCAGCAGCGCTTCCGGGACTATGAACATTCAGTACTTC.

This clonotype was counted at least ten times. V usage is TRBV20-1 and J usage is TRBJ1-4; 10 bases line up with TRBD1. V shed 3 bases, J shed 6 bases, and the junction held 4 bases outside the gene matches. CDR3 length: 14 residues. Germline loops: CDR1 DFQATT, CDR2 SNEGSKA (reference sequence). Written as DNA, the CDR3 is TGCAGTGCTAGGCCGGGACAGGGGCATGAAAAACTGTTTTTT. Amino acid sequence: CSARPGQGHEKLFF.

There are many counts of this clonotype. This chain links TRBV7-3 with TRBJ2-3, with D possibly matching TRBD1 (6 bases). V dropped 2 bases and J dropped 2 bases, with 8 bases sitting between them. The CDR3 runs to 14 residues. The V gene's germline CDR1 is SGHTA and CDR2 FQGTGA. The CDR3 sequence: CASSLDRLTDTQYF. The CDR3 DNA reads as TGTGCCAGCAGCTTAGACAGGCTCACAGATACGCAGTATTTT.

J is TRBJ2-7 and V is TRBV6-2 or TRBV6-3, with TRBD1 matching 9 bases. There are 14 residues in the CDR3. Germline lookup yields CDR1 MNHEY and CDR2 SVGEGT. V trimming: 2 bases; J trimming: 7 bases; junction bases outside the gene matches: 6. Written as DNA, the CDR3 is TGTGCCAGCAGTTACGGAGACGGGACAGGGGAGCAGTACTTC. It codes for CASSYGDGTGEQYF.

This clonotype turned up a few times. The rearrangement joins TRBV19 to TRBJ2-5, with unresolved D. Deletions cut 6 bases from V and 10 bases from J, with 18 bases between. Per germline, CDR1 LNHDA and CDR2 SQIVND (reference sequence). This CDR3 has 13 amino acids. The CDR3: CASSRVWGMDQYF. The CDR3 DNA reads TGTGCCAGTAGCCGAGTGTGGGGTATGGACCAGTACTTC.

This clonotype was detected many times. This chain uses TRBV10-3 with TRBJ2-7; 8 bases match TRBD1. CDR1 is ENHRY, CDR2 SYGVKD, per germline. CDR3 length: 12 residues. Germline trimming cut 10 bases from V and 7 bases from J; bases unmatched to any gene: 9. The CDR3 DNA sequence: TGTGCCACCGCGACAGGGGTTGGGGAGCAGTACGTC. Amino acids: CATATGVGEQYV.

The chain uses TRBV20-1 and TRBJ1-1; no clear D. From germline, CDR1 is DFQATT and CDR2 SNEGSKA (reference sequence). V was shortened by 6 bases and J by 1 base, with 9 bases between the two germline ends. The CDR3 consists of 12 residues. The CDR3 sequence is CSADIRNTEAFF. The CDR3 nucleotides read TGCAGTGCAGATATCAGGAACACTGAAGCTTTCTTT.

This clonotype was seen at least ten times. The rearrangement links TRBV4-2 to TRBJ2-7, with TRBD2 matching 8 bases. This CDR3 region has 16 residues. J was trimmed by 4 bases and V by 0 bases; bases with no gene match: 8. The germline CDR1 and CDR2 sequences are LGHNA and YNFKEQ. CDR3 sequence: CASSQEVGSGKYEQYF. The CDR3 DNA sequence: TGTGCCAGCAGCCAAGAGGTTGGTAGCGGGAAGTACGAGCAGTACTTC.

This clonotype showed up just a few times. The chain is built from TRBV4-2 and TRBJ2-3; the match to TRBD2 covers 10 bases. The CDR3 has 18 amino acids. Trimming at V came to 4 bases and at J to 0 bases, leaving 10 bases not matched to a gene. CDR1 LGHNA and CDR2 YNFKEQ come from the germline V gene. CDR3 bases: TGTGCCAGCAGCCCTCGAGCGGGAGGGGCACCTAGCACAGATACGCAGTATTTT. It codes for CASSPRAGGAPSTDTQYF.

This chain joins TRBV27 and TRBJ1-1, with D uncertain. Germline V gene sequence: CDR1 MNHEY, CDR2 SMNVEV (reference sequence). There are 14 residues in the CDR3. V lost 4 bases, J lost 7 bases, and 16 bases lay in between. The CDR3 region is CASSYTGISNEAFF. In DNA form, the CDR3 reads TGTGCCAGCAGTTACACCGGGATATCTAATGAAGCTTTCTTT.

This clonotype was picked up a small number of times. The chain carries TRBV4-1 and TRBJ2-7; 9 bases match TRBD1. CDR3 length: 15 residues. Looked up from germline, CDR1 is MGHRA and CDR2 is YSYEKL. With 1 base clipped from V and 6 bases from J, the junction kept 7 bases outside the gene matches. The CDR3, as DNA: TGCGCCAGCAGCCAAGGTTTCGGGACAGGGTTCGAGCAGTACGTC. Its protein is CASSQGFGTGFEQYV.

The V gene is TRBV4-3, the J gene TRBJ1-3; TRBD1 agrees at 7 bases. Germline lookup yields CDR1 LGHNA and CDR2 YSLEER. J lost 0 bases, V lost 0 bases, and 5 bases had no gene match. The CDR3 length is 17 residues. The CDR3 DNA follows: TGCGCCAGCAGCCAAGAAGTGGGGACAGTCTCTGGAAACACCATATATTTT. Translation gives CASSQEVGTVSGNTIYF.

This clonotype came up once. This rearrangement joins TRBV2 to TRBJ2-1; TRBD1 matches 8 bases. This CDR3 comprises 14 residues. From germline, CDR1 is SNHLY and CDR2 FYNNEI. With 4 bases clipped from V and 8 bases from J, the junction kept 7 bases outside the gene matches. In DNA, the CDR3 is TGTGCCAGCAGTGTCCAGGGGGCCATCGATGAGCAGTTCTTC. It codes for CASSVQGAIDEQFF.

J is TRBJ1-5 and V is TRBV27; unclear D gene. The germline gives CDR1 MNHEY, CDR2 SMNVEV (reference sequence). V lost 2 bases and J 3 bases, leaving 8 bases between the germline ends. CDR3 size: 14 residues. The CDR3 loop is CASSLGRFNQPQHF. CDR3 bases: TGTGCCAGCAGTTTAGGACGGTTCAATCAGCCCCAGCATTTT.

The rearrangement joins TRBV11-3 to TRBJ2-1, with 9 positions matching TRBD2. Looked up from germline, CDR1 is SGHNT and CDR2 is YENEEA. Losses at the gene ends were 5 bases for V and 6 bases for J; bases not matched to a gene: 8. The CDR3 spans 15 residues. The CDR3 sequence: CASSLSGSRINEQFF. DNA for the CDR3: TGTGCCAGCAGCCTTAGCGGGAGTCGTATCAATGAGCAGTTCTTC. Filled out from reference TRBV11-3 and TRBJ2-1, the complete variable domain reads EAGVVQSPRYKIIEKKQPVAFWCNPISGHNTLYWYLQNLGQGPELLIRYENEEAVDDSQLPKDRFSAERLKGVDSTLKIQPAELGDSAVYLCASSLSGSRINEQFFGPGTRLTVL.

In its sample, this clonotype was seen many times. The V gene is TRBV25-1, the J gene TRBJ1-1; D gene uncertain. Germline V gene data show CDR1 as MGHDK and CDR2 as SYGVNS. The CDR3 runs 13 residues. The V gene lost 4 bases and the J gene lost 2 bases, with 8 bases spanning the gap. CDR3 nucleotide sequence: TGTGCCAGCAGTGGGGTCAGCAACACTGAAGCTTTCTTT. Its protein product is CASSGVSNTEAFF. The entire variable domain, with the rest obtained from reference TRBV25-1 and TRBJ1-1, is as follows: EADIYQTPRYLVIGTGKKITLECSQTMGHDKMYWYQQDPGMELHLIHYSYGVNSTEKGDLSSESTVSRIRTEHFPLTLESARPSHTSQYLCASSGVSNTEAFFGQGTRLTVV.

The rearrangement joins TRBV21-1 to TRBJ2-1; TRBD1, the D gene given by the table, was not confirmed from the DNA. TRBV21-1 is reported as a pseudogene. This CDR3 spans 15 amino acids. The CDR3 reads CASSNRDIRYNEQFF. In DNA form, the CDR3 reads TGTGCCAGCAGCAACCGGGACATTCGGTACAATGAGCAGTTCTTC.